The 12 T cell receptor beta chains below all came from one sample that was sequenced in a study of naive and memory T cell subsets. Study outcomes and limitations: Possibly reflecting memory cells re-expressing CD45RA, a few larger clonotypes occurred in naive repertoires, especially CD8.

The beta constant-region primer was an equimolar mix of two oligonucleotides covering TRBC1 and TRBC2. Ligated cDNA was amplified by four rounds of PCR with nested alpha and beta constant-region primers and SP2. Each CDR3 protein gets one entry after TCRdb re-called the UMI-ligation and nested PCR reads with MiXCR. The table shows about 90,000 distinct CDR3 sequences, with about 11% occurring only once. These TCRs' antigens remain unknown. The source material was naive CD4+ T cells from blood. Every receptor here comes from a human donor in good health.

V and J are TRBV7-9 and TRBJ1-1, with 8 nucleotides matching TRBD1. CDR3 length equals 15 residues. After removal of 3 bases from V and 4 bases from J, the junction contained 7 bases not matched to a gene. CDR1 is SEHNR and CDR2 is FQNEAQ in the germline V gene (reference sequence). CDR3 bases: TGTGCCAGCAGCTTGACAGGGGCCCGGAGCACTGAAGCTTTCTTT. Translating it yields CASSLTGARSTEAFF.

This clonotype was seen many times. The J gene is TRBJ2-6, the V gene TRBV7-2; no reliable D call. Deletions cut 9 bases from V and 2 bases from J, with 2 bases between. There are 11 residues in the CDR3. Germline V gene data show CDR1 as SGHTA and CDR2 as FQGNSA. The DNA for the CDR3 is TGTGCCAGTACTGGGGCCAACGTCCTGACTTTC. This gives the protein CASTGANVLTF.

This clonotype was observed a few times. The rearrangement uses TRBV28 and TRBJ2-1; TRBD2 agrees at 8 bases. This CDR3 spans 15 amino acids. Trimming at V came to 2 bases and at J to 7 bases, leaving 7 bases not matched to a gene. Germline V gene lookup returns CDR1 MDHEN and CDR2 SYDVKM. CDR3 nucleotides: TGTGCCAGCAGTTTACGACGGGGGGGCCCAAATGAGCAGTTCTTC. Its protein product is CASSLRRGGPNEQFF.

The V gene is TRBV9, the J gene TRBJ2-3; D is ambiguous. CDR3 length equals 13 residues. Trimming took 4 bases from V and 0 from J, leaving 6 bases between them. Germline V gene lookup returns CDR1 SGDLS and CDR2 YYNGEE. Here the CDR3 DNA reads TGTGCCAGCAGCCCACAAAGCACAGATACGCAGTATTTT. It specifies CASSPQSTDTQYF.

The gene calls are TRBV11-2 and TRBJ2-5; 9 bases fit TRBD2. V lost 6 bases, J lost 2 bases, and 13 bases stayed unmatched. The CDR3 is 17 amino acids. Germline V gene sequence: CDR1 SGHAT, CDR2 FQNNGV. The CDR3: CASSTGKRGVSQETQYF. The CDR3 nucleotides read TGTGCCAGCAGTACCGGAAAGCGGGGGGTCTCACAAGAGACCCAGTACTTC.

The CDR3 nucleotides are TGCAGTGCTAGCGCAAGGACAGTTAATCAGCCCCAGCATTTT. It encodes CSASARTVNQPQHF. V and J are TRBV20-1 and TRBJ1-5; D might be TRBD1 (6 bases). The CDR3 sequence is 14 residues long. The germline V gene encodes CDR1 DFQATT and CDR2 SNEGSKA (reference sequence). V was trimmed by 3 bases and J by 4 bases, leaving 13 bases between them.

CDR3 region: CASAPLDDYNEQFF. In DNA, the CDR3 is TGTGCCAGCGCCCCTCTTGACGACTACAATGAGCAGTTCTTC. This rearrangement joins TRBV6-6 to TRBJ2-1, with D hard to call. The CDR3 runs to 14 residues. Germline CDR1 MNHNY, CDR2 SVGAGI (reference sequence). V lost 8 bases and J 3 bases, leaving 14 bases between the germline ends.

The sample holds a few counts of this clonotype. The rearrangement joins TRBV29-1 to TRBJ1-2, with 8 bases matching TRBD1. The germline V gene has CDR1 SQVTM and CDR2 ANQGSEA. V gave up 4 bases and J gave up 4 bases; unmatched junction bases: 5. There are 13 residues in the CDR3. CDR3 protein: CSVVDRVVYGYTF. In nucleotides, the CDR3 is TGCAGCGTTGTGGACAGGGTTGTCTATGGCTACACCTTC.

The chain uses TRBV5-1 and TRBJ2-5; a possible D gene is TRBD2 (6 bases). Trimming stripped 4 bases from V and 0 bases from J, with 13 bases between. This CDR3 comprises 15 residues. Looked up from germline, CDR1 is SGHRS and CDR2 is YFSETQ. The CDR3 DNA sequence: TGCGCCAGCAGCCCCGGGGGTGTCCACCAAGAGACCCAGTACTTC. This encodes CASSPGGVHQETQYF.

The chain combines TRBV20-1 with TRBJ1-2; no reliable D call. This CDR3 has 13 residues. Trimming left V 3 bases short and J 8 bases short, with 16 bases between. The germline gives CDR1 DFQATT, CDR2 SNEGSKA (reference sequence). DNA for the CDR3: TGCAGTGCTAGCGTTACTACTCGCGGAGGCTACACCTTC. Translation: CSASVTTRGGYTF.

This clonotype was observed many times. The DNA for the CDR3 is TGTGCCAGCAGCCAAGCCGGGGTCCCGTACAATGAGCAGTTCTTC. Translated, it gives CASSQAGVPYNEQFF. The gene calls are TRBV3-1 and TRBJ2-1; D may be TRBD2 (5 bases). V lost 1 base to trimming and J lost 4 bases, with 11 bases between them. The germline CDR1 and CDR2 sequences are LGHDT and YNNKEL (reference sequence). The CDR3 is 15 residues long.

Remarks on this clonotype: A clone one base away is much larger, so this may be a read error. The chain employs TRBV12-3 or TRBV12-4 and TRBJ1-2; unclear D gene. The CDR3 contains 13 residues. The CDR3, as DNA: TGTGCCAACAGTTTTGAGGCTAACTATGGCTACACCTTC. Protein: CANSFEANYGYTF.